The 12 T cell receptor beta chains given below trace back to one sample, sequenced in a study of persistence of HIV-infected CD4 T cells. These receptors' targets are unknown. This was the immunoSEQ version 4 assay in survey mode. Here immunoSEQ multiplex PCR was the method, and the copy in TCRdb shows in-frame clones only, minus some. The profile covers about 43,000 clones, with about 84% appearing a single time and approximately 15% taken by the ten largest. Overlapping HIV-1 Gag 15-mer peptides at 1 ug per peptide per mL were used. CD40L-negative CD69-negative CD45RO-high memory CD4+ T cells were sorted as populations depleted of antigen-responding cells. Specimen: CD4+ T cells sorted from PBMCs after roughly 18-hour stimulation, collected from a patient who received antiretroviral therapy. The receptors shown here come from an adult man with HIV who was CMV-seropositive.

The chain recombines TRBV7-6 with TRBJ1-1; TRBD1 is a possible D gene (5 bases). V lost 3 bases and J 1 base, leaving 9 bases between the germline ends. Per the germline V gene, CDR1 is SGHVS and CDR2 is FNYEAQ. This CDR3 spans 14 amino acids. Here the CDR3 reads CASSFLTGNTEAFF. CDR3 nucleotides: TGTGCCAGCAGCTTCCTCACAGGGAACACTGAAGCTTTCTTT.

V is TRBV4-2 and J is TRBJ1-5; a possible D gene is TRBD1 (5 bases). The ends were cut back, 4 bases at V and 6 bases at J, with 13 bases in the middle. This CDR3 has 14 residues. Germline CDR1 reads LGHNA; CDR2 reads YNFKEQ. The CDR3 sequence: CASSLIQGTQPQHF. CDR3 coding DNA: TGTGCCAGCAGCCTTATTCAGGGCACTCAGCCCCAGCATTTT.

This rearrangement joins TRBV19 to TRBJ2-3; D is uncertain. Per the germline V gene, CDR1 is LNHDA and CDR2 is SQIVND (reference sequence). Trimming took off 9 bases at V and 3 bases at J, with 10 bases between the two ends. The CDR3 length is 12 residues. CDR3 sequence (DNA): TGTGCCAGCCGCCAAAGAACAGATACGCAGTATTTT. Protein product: CASRQRTDTQYF. Full variable domain (missing parts from reference TRBV19 and TRBJ2-3): DGGITQSPKYLFRKEGQNVTLSCEQNLNHDAMYWYRQDPGQGLRLIYYSQIVNDFQKGDIAEGYSVSREKKESFPLTVTSAQKNPTAFYLCASRQRTDTQYFGPGTRLTVL.

The chain recombines TRBV7-9 with TRBJ1-1, with unresolved D. Per the germline V gene, CDR1 is SEHNR and CDR2 is FQNEAQ (reference sequence). V shed 0 bases and J shed 4 bases, with 9 bases lying between them. CDR3 size: 14 residues. The CDR3 is CASSLAGRVTEAFF. The CDR3 DNA reads as TGTGCCAGCAGCTTAGCTGGGCGCGTCACTGAAGCTTTCTTT.

This chain connects TRBV5-1 to TRBJ2-5; D gene uncertain. The germline gives CDR1 SGHRS, CDR2 YFSETQ. The germline V and J ends were trimmed by 5 bases and 4 bases, with 12 bases remaining between them. The CDR3 is made up of 13 amino acids. The CDR3 sequence: CASSSQRGETQYF. The CDR3 coding sequence is TGCGCCAGCAGTTCTCAGAGAGGAGAGACCCAGTACTTC.

The chain is built from TRBV12-3 or TRBV12-4 and TRBJ1-1; 10 bases map to TRBD1. The CDR3 covers 13 residues. J lost 6 bases, V lost 6 bases, and 4 bases had no gene match. CDR3 nucleotides: TGTGCCAGCAGGGGACAGGGGAGATCTGAAGCTTTCTTT. It codes for CASRGQGRSEAFF.

CDR3 sequence reads: CAISAAGRQLSGSAYEQYF. In nucleotides, the CDR3 is TGTGCCATCAGTGCGGCCGGACGGCAACTCTCCGGCTCTGCTTACGAGCAGTACTTC. The chain couples TRBV10-3 to TRBJ2-7; D gene unclear. The V end was cut by 4 bases, the J end by 4 bases, with 29 bases between. Germline CDR1 and CDR2: ENHRY and SYGVKD. The length of the CDR3 is 19 residues.

This clone was recorded a few times. The chain employs TRBV5-1 and TRBJ2-1, with D perhaps matching TRBD1 (6 bases). Germline CDR1 is SGHRS and CDR2 is YFSETQ. The CDR3 contains 14 residues. V lost 4 bases to trimming and J lost 8 bases, with 16 bases between them. CDR3: CASSLSSTGYEQFF. The CDR3 coding sequence is TGCGCCAGCAGCCTATCCTCGACAGGTTATGAGCAGTTCTTC.

V is TRBV14 and J is TRBJ1-6; possibly TRBD1 for D (5 bases). This CDR3 comprises 15 residues. Germline V gene sequence: CDR1 SGHDN, CDR2 FVKESK. V was shortened by 4 bases and J by 6 bases, with 13 bases between the two germline ends. CDR3 DNA sequence: TGTGCCAGCAGCCGCCTTACGGGGGTTAATTCACCCCTCCACTTT. It translates to CASSRLTGVNSPLHF.

This clone was observed a handful of times. This chain uses TRBV7-9 with TRBJ2-7, with D perhaps matching TRBD1 (6 bases). The CDR3 length is 14 residues. The V end lost 5 bases, the J end lost 3 bases, and 14 bases lay between the germline ends. Germline V gene sequence: CDR1 SEHNR, CDR2 FQNEAQ (reference sequence). For the CDR3, the DNA is TGTGCCAGCAGCCCGGGGCAGGGGAACTACGAGCAGTACTTC. Its translation: CASSPGQGNYEQYF.

As to this clone: One base away lies a much larger clone, so this may be a sequencing read error. This chain uses TRBV5-6 with TRBJ2-7; D gene ambiguous. V lost 2 bases, J lost 3 bases, and 3 bases lay in between. CDR1 is SGHDT and CDR2 is YYEEEE in the germline V gene. There are 11 residues in the CDR3. CDR3 bases: TGTGCCAGCAGCTTCAACTACGAGCAGTACTTC. Protein: CASSFNYEQYF.

The V gene is TRBV2, the J gene TRBJ1-4; 10 bases align to TRBD1. The V segment lost 7 bases and the J segment 8 bases; nucleotides outside the gene matches: 7. Looked up from germline, CDR1 is SNHLY and CDR2 is FYNNEI. The CDR3 is 14 residues long. The CDR3 here is CASTATGGREKLFF. CDR3 coding DNA: TGTGCCAGCACCGCGACAGGGGGCCGCGAAAAACTGTTTTTT. The full variable domain, its missing parts supplied by reference TRBV2 and TRBJ1-4, is EPEVTQTPSHQVTQMGQEVILRCVPISNHLYFYWYRQILGQKVEFLVSFYNNEISEKSEIFDDQFSVERPDGSNFTLKIRSTKLEDSAMYFCASTATGGREKLFFGSGTQLSVL.